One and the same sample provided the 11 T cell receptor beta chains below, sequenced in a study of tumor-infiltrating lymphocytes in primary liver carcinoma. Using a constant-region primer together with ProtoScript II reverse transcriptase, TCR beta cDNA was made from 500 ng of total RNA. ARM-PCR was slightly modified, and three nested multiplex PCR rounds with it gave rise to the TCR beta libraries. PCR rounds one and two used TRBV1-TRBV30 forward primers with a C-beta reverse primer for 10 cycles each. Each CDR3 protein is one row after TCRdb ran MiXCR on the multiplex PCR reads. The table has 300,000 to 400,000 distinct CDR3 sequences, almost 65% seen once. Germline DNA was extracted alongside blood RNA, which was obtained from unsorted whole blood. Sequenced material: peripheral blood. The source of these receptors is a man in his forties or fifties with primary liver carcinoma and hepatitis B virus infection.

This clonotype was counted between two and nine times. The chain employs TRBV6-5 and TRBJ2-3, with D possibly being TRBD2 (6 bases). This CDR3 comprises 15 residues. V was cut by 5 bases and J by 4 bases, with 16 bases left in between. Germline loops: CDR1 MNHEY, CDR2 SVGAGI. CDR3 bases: TGTGCCAGCAGTCGATCGGGAGCGCGCCCAGATACGCAGTATTTT. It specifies CASSRSGARPDTQYF.

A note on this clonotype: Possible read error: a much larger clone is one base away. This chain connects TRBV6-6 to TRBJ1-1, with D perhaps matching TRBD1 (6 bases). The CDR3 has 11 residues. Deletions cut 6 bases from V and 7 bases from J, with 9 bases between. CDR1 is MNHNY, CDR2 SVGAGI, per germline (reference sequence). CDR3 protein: CASRRGGEAFF. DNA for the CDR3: TGTGCCAGCAGAAGAGGGGGTGAAGCTTTCTTT.

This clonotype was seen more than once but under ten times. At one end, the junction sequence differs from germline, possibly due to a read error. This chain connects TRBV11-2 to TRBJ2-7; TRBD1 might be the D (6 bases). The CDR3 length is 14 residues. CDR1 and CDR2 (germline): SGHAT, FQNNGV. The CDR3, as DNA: TGTGCCAGCTACCCCGGACAGCTGGCCTACGAACAGTACTTC. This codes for CASYPGQLAYEQYF.

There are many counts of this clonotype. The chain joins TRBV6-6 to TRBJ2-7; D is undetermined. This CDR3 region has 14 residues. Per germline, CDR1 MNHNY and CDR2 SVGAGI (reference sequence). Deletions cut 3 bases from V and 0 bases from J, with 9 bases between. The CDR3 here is CASSYSRSSYEQYF. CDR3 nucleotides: TGTGCCAGCAGTTATAGCAGGAGCTCCTACGAGCAGTACTTC.

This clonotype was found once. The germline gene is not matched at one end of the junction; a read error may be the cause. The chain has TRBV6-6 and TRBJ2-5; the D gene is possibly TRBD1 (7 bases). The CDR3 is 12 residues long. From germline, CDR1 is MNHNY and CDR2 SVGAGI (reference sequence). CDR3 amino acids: CACRGDWETQYF. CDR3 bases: TGTGCCTGCAGGGGGGACTGGGAGACCCAGTACTTC.

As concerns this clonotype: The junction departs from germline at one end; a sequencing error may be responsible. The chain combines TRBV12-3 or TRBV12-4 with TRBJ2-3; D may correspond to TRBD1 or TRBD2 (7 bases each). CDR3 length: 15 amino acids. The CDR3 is CAGRPNQGGTDTQYF. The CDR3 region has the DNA TGTGCCGGCAGACCGAATCAGGGGGGGACAGATACGCAGTATTTT.

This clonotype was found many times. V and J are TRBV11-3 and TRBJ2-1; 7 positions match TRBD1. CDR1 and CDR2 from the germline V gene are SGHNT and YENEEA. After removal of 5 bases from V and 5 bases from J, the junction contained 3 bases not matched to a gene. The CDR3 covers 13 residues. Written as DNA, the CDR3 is TGTGCCAGCAGCGCCGGACAGGACAATGAGCAGTTCTTC. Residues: CASSAGQDNEQFF.

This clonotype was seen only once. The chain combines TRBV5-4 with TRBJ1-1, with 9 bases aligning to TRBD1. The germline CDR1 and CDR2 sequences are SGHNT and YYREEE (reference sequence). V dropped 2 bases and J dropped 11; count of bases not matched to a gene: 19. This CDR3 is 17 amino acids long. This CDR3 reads CASSFLQMGQGGTGAFF. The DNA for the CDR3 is TGTGCCAGCAGCTTCCTTCAGATGGGACAGGGAGGGACTGGGGCTTTCTTT.

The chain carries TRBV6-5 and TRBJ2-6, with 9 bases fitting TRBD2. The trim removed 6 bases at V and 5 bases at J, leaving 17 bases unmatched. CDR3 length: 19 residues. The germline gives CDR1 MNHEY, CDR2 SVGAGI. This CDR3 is CASSLRAGGIQSRANVLTF. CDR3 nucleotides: TGTGCCAGCAGCCTCCGAGCGGGGGGTATACAGTCTAGGGCCAACGTCCTGACTTTC.

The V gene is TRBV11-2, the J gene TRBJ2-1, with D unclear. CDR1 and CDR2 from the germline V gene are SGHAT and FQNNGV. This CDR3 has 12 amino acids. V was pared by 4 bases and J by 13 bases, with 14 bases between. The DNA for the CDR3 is TGTGCCAGCAGCTACTCGCCTAGGAGACAGTTCTTC. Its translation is CASSYSPRRQFF.

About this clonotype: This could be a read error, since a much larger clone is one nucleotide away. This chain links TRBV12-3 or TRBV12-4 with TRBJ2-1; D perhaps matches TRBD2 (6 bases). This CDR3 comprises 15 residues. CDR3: CAGSLALGLYNEQFF. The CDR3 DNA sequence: TGTGCCGGCAGTTTAGCGTTGGGACTGTACAATGAGCAGTTCTTC.